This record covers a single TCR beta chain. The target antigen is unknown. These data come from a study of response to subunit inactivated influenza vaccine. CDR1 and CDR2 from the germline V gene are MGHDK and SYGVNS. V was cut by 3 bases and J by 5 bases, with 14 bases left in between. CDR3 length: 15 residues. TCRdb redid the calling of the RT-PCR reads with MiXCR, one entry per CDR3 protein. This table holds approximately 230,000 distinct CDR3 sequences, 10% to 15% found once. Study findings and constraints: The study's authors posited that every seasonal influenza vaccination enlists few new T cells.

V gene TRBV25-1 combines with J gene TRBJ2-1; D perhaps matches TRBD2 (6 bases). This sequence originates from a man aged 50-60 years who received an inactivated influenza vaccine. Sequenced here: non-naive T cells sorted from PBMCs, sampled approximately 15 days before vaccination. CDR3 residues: CASSDPRGGDNEQFF. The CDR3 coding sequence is TGTGCCAGCAGTGACCCTCGGGGCGGGGACAATGAGCAGTTCTTC. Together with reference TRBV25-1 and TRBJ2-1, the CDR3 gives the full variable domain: EADIYQTPRYLVIGTGKKITLECSQTMGHDKMYWYQQDPGMELHLIHYSYGVNSTEKGDLSSESTVSRIRTEHFPLTLESARPSHTSQYLCASSDPRGGDNEQFFGPGTRLTVL.